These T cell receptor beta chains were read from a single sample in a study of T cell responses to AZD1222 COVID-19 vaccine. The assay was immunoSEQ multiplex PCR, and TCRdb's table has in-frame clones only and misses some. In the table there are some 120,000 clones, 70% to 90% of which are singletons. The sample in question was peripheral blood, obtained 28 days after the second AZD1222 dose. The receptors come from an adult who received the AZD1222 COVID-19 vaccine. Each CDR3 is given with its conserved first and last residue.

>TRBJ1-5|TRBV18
CASSASGTVNQPQHF
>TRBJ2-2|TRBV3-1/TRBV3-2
CASSHSSGRTNAGELFF
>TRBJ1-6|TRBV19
CASSIGTGGSSPLHF
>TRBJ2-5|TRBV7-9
CASSLRRQETQYF
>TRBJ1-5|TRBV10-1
CASSVGVDQPQHF
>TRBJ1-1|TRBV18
CASSPPGLGWGNTEAFF
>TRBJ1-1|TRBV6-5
CASSSPGMNTEAFF
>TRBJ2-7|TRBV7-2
CASSFTPSSYEQYF
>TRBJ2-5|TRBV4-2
CASSQDRETQYF
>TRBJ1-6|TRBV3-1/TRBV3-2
CASSQDIGRTLYNSPLHF
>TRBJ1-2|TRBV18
CASSEGTGSGYGYTF
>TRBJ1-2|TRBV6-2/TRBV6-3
CASSPLREKRGYTF
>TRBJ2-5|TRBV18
CASSPPGPESGSGETQYF
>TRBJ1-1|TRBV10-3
CAISDPGTGKGAEAFF
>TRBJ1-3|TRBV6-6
CASTHDGTIYF
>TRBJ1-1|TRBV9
CASSAGRVNTEAFF
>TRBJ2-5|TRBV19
CASSPVAGQETQYF
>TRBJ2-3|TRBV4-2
CASSPLAGSPWTDTQYF
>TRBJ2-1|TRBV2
CASSERTSRGLGEQFF
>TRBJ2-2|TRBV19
CASSTGGGNTGELFF
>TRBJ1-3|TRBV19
CASSITLYGNTIYF
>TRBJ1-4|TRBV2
CASRSIGTGDEKLFF
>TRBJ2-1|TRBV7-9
CASSPRTAEDEQFF
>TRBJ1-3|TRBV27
CASSPRLAGSTIYF
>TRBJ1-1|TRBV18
CASSPPGTPGTEAFF
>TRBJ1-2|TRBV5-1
CASSLVPGSYGYTF
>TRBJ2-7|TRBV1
CTSTQGGGQDGTYEQYF
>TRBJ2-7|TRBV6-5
CAGAAGGPVYEQYF
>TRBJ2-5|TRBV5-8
CASSPGTGAQETQYF
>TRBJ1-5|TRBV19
CASSTDRISNQPQHF
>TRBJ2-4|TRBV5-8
CASSFGGYENIQYF